These 2 T cell receptor beta chains originate from one sample sequenced in a study of control samples from healthy donors and cancer patients. Profiling relied on immunoSEQ multiplex PCR, and the TCRdb table lists in-frame clones only, not all of them. The sample shows 97,000 or so clones, roughly 94% of them seen only once. The specimen sequenced was blood. These receptors came from a woman between 18 and 30 years old in good health.

CDR3 coding DNA: TGTGCCAGCAGCTTAGCGGGGGGGCTGTTTGACACAGATACGCAGTATTTT. It codes for CASSLAGGLFDTDTQYF. The V gene is TRBV11-3, the J gene TRBJ2-3, with 8 bases aligning to TRBD2. Trimming cost V 1 base and J 2 bases; bases outside gene matches: 8. This CDR3 comprises 17 residues. Germline loops: CDR1 SGHNT, CDR2 YENEEA.

The chain carries TRBV19 and TRBJ2-7; a possible D gene is TRBD2 (5 bases). CDR1 is LNHDA and CDR2 is SQIVND in the germline V gene (reference sequence). This CDR3 spans 11 amino acids. The V end lost 7 bases, the J end lost 5 bases, and 9 bases lay between the germline ends. CDR3 protein: CASNFGNEQYF. The DNA of the CDR3 is TGTGCCAGTAATTTCGGGAACGAGCAGTACTTC. Combining the CDR3 with reference TRBV19 and TRBJ2-7 gives the whole variable domain DGGITQSPKYLFRKEGQNVTLSCEQNLNHDAMYWYRQDPGQGLRLIYYSQIVNDFQKGDIAEGYSVSREKKESFPLTVTSAQKNPTAFYLCASNFGNEQYFGPGTRLTVT.